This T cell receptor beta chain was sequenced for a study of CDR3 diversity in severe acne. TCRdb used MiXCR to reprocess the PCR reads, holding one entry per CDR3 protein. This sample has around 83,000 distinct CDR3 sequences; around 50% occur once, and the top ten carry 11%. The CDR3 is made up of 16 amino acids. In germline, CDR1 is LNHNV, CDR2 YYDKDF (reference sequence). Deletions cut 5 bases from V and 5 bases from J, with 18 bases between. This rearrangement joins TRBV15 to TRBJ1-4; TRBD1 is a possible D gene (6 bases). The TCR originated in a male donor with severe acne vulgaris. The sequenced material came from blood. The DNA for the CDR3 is TGTGCCACCAGCCCACGCAGCGGGACATACAATGAAAAACTGTTTTTT. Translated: CATSPRSGTYNEKLFF. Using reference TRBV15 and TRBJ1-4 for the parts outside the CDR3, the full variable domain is DAMVIQNPRYQVTQFGKPVTLSCSQTLNHNVMYWYQQKSSQAPKLLFHYYDKDFNNEADTPDNFQSRRPNTSFCFLDIRSPGLGDTAMYLCATSPRSGTYNEKLFFGSGTQLSVL.